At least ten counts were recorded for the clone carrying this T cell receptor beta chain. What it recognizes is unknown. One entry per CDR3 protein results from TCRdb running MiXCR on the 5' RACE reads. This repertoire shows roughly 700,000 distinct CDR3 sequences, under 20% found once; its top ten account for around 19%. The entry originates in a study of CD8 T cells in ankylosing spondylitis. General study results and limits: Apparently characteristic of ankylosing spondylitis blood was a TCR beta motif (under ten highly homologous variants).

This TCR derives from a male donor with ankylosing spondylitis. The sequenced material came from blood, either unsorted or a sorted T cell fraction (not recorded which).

This chain's CDR3 is CASSLRSNQPQHF. CDR3 bases: TGTGCCAGCAGCTTGCGCAGCAATCAGCCCCAGCATTTT. This chain links TRBV5-6 with TRBJ1-5; no reliable D call. In germline, CDR1 is SGHDT, CDR2 YYEEEE. The CDR3 is 13 residues long. V lost 1 base and J lost 1, with 3 bases in between.